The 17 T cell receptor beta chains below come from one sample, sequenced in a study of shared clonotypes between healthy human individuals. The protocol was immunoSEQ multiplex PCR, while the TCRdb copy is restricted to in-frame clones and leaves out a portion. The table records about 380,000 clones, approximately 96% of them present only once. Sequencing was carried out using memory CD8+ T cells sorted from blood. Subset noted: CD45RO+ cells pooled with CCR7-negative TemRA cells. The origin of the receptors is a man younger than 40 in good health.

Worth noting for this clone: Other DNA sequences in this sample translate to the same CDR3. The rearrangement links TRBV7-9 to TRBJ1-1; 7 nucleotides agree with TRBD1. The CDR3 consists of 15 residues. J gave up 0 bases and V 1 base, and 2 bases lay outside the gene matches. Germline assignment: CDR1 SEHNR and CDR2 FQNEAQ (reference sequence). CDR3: CASSLGQGLNTEAFF. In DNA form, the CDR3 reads TGTGCCAGCAGCTTAGGACAGGGTTTGAACACTGAAGCTTTCTTT. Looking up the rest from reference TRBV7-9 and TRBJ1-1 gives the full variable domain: DTGVSQNPRHKITKRGQNVTFRCDPISEHNRLYWYRQTLGQGPEFLTYFQNEAQLEKSRLLSDRFSAERPKGSFSTLEIQRTEQGDSAMYLCASSLGQGLNTEAFFGQGTRLTVV.

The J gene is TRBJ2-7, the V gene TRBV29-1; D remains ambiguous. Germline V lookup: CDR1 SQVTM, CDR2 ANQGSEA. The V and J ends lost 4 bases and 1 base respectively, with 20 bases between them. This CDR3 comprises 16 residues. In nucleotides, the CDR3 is TGCAGCGTTGCCCCAATCGACACGGTACAGTCCTACGAGCAGTACTTC. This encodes CSVAPIDTVQSYEQYF.

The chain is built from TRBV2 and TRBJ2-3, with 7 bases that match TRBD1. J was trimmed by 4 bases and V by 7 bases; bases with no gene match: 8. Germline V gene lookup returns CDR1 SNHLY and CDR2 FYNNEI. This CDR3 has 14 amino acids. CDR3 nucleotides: TGTGCCAGCACCGGACAGGCACAGGCAGATACGCAGTATTTT. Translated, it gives CASTGQAQADTQYF.

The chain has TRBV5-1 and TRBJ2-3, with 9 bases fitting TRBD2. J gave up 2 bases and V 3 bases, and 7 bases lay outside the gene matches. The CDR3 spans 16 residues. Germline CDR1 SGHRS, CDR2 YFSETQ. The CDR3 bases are TGCGCCAGCAGCTCTAGCGGGACCAGACTCACAGATACGCAGTATTTT. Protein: CASSSSGTRLTDTQYF.

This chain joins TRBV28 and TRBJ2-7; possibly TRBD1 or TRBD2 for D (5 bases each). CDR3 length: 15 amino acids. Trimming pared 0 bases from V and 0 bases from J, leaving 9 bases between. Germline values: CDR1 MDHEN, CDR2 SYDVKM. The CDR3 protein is CASSLWGTYSYEQYF. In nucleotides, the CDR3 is TGTGCCAGCAGTTTATGGGGGACCTACTCCTACGAGCAGTACTTC.

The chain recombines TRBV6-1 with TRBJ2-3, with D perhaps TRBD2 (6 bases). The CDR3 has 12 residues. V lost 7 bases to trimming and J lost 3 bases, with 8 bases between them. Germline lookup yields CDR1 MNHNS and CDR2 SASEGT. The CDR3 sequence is CASIGGTDTQYF. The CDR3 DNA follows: TGTGCCAGCATCGGGGGTACAGATACGCAGTATTTT.

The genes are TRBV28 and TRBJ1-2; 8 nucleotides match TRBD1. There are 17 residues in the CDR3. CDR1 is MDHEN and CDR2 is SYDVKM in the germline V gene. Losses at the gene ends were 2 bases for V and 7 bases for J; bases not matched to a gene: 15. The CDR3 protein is CASSLPRIDRGQFGYTF. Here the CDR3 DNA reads TGTGCCAGCAGTTTACCGAGAATTGACAGGGGTCAATTTGGCTACACCTTC.

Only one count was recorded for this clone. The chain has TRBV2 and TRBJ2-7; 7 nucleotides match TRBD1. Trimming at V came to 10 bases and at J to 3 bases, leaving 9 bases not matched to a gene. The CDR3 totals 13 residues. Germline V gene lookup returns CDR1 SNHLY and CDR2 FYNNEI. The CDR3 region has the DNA TGTGCCACTGCCCCGGGACAGAACTACGAGCAGTACTTC. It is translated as CATAPGQNYEQYF.

The chain's CDR3 is CASSPPVGRLFF. CDR3 in DNA: TGTGCCAGCTCACCACCGGTGGGAAGACTGTTTTTT. The chain employs TRBV18 and TRBJ1-4; D is unclear. CDR3 length: 12 amino acids. CDR1 is KGHSH, CDR2 LQKENI, per germline. The V end was cut by 0 bases, the J end by 13 bases, with 9 bases between. Drawing the rest from reference TRBV18 and TRBJ1-4, the complete variable domain is NAGVMQNPRHLVRRRGQEARLRCSPMKGHSHVYWYRQLPEEGLKFMVYLQKENIIDESGMPKERFSAEFPKEGPSILRIQQVVRGDSAAYFCASSPPVGRLFFGSGTQLSVL.

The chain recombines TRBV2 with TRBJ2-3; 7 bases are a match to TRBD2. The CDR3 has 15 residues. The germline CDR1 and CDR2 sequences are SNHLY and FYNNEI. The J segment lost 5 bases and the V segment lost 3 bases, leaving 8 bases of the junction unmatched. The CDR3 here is CASSDGGRFGDTQYF. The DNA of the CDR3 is TGTGCCAGCAGTGACGGCGGGAGATTCGGAGATACGCAGTATTTT.

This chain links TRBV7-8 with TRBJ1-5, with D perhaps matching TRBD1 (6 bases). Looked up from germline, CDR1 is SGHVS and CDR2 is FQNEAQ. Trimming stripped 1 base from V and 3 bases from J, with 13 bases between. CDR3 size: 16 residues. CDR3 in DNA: TGTGCCAGCAGCTTAGTCCGAGACAGGTCCAATCAGCCCCAGCATTTT. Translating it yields CASSLVRDRSNQPQHF.

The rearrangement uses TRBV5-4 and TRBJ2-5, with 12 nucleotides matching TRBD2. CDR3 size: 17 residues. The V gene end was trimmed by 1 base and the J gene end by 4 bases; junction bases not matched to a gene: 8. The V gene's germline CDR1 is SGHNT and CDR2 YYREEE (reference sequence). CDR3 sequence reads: CASSLNSKLAGGETQYF. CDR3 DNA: TGTGCCAGCAGCTTGAATTCCAAACTAGCGGGAGGAGAGACCCAGTACTTC.

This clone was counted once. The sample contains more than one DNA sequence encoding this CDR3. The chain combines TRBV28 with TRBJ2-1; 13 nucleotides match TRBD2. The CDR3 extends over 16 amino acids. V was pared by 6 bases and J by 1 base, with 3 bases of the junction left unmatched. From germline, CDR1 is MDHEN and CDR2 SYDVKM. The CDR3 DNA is TGTGCCAGCAGCCCACTAGCGGGAGGGTCCTACAATGAGCAGTTCTTC. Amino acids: CASSPLAGGSYNEQFF.

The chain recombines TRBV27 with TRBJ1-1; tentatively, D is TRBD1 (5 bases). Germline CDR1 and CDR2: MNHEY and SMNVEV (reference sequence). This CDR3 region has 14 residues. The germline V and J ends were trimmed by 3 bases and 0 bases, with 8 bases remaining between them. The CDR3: CASSFRGLNTEAFF. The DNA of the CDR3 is TGTGCCAGCAGTTTTCGGGGGTTGAACACTGAAGCTTTCTTT.

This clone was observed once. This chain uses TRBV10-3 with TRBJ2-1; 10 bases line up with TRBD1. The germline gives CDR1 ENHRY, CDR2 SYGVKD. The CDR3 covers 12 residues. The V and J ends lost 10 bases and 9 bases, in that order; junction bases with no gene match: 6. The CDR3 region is CANPTGGCEQFF. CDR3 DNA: TGTGCCAACCCGACAGGGGGCTGTGAGCAGTTCTTC.

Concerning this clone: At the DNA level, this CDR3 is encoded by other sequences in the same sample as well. CDR3: CATSTGYNEQFF. The CDR3 DNA follows: TGTGCCACGAGTACAGGTTACAATGAGCAGTTCTTC. The rearrangement uses TRBV15 and TRBJ2-1; possibly TRBD1 for D (5 bases). The CDR3 runs 12 residues. Trimming removed 9 bases from V and 4 bases from J, with 10 bases in between. Germline loops: CDR1 LNHNV, CDR2 YYDKDF (reference sequence).

This CDR3 reads CASSPAGTALYEQYF. The CDR3, as DNA: TGTGCCAGTAGTCCGGCCGGGACAGCTCTTTACGAGCAGTACTTC. The rearrangement links TRBV19 to TRBJ2-7; 7 bases map to TRBD1. Per germline, CDR1 LNHDA and CDR2 SQIVND (reference sequence). The CDR3 is 15 amino acids. Unmatched junction bases numbered 11, after V lost 5 bases and J lost 4 bases.